The 15 T cell receptor beta chains below come from one sample, sequenced in a study of cytomegalovirus exposure and HLA in healthy donors. In the PCR, 60 Vbeta and 13 Jbeta primers were used. Assay: immunoSEQ multiplex PCR; the TCRdb copy retains only in-frame clones and omits some. This table holds about 210,000 clones. Sequencing was done on a sample of PBMCs. The receptors derive from a woman in her twenties or thirties in good health and CMV-seropositive.

DNA of the CDR3: TGTGCCATCGCTAGACAGGCGAACAATGAAAAACTGTTTTTT. Encoded protein: CAIARQANNEKLFF. This chain links TRBV10-3 with TRBJ1-4, with D perhaps matching TRBD1 (6 bases). V was trimmed by 8 bases and J by 5 bases, leaving 15 bases between them. The CDR3 covers 14 residues. Germline loops: CDR1 ENHRY, CDR2 SYGVKD.

The V gene is TRBV5-4, the J gene TRBJ2-7; D is perhaps TRBD1 (5 bases). V lost 0 bases and J 2 bases, leaving 15 bases between the germline ends. The V gene's germline CDR1 is SGHNT and CDR2 YYREEE (reference sequence). This CDR3 has 16 amino acids. The CDR3 DNA follows: TGTGCCAGCAGCTTGGGATTAGGGCAGGACACCTACGAGCAGTACTTC. Translating it yields CASSLGLGQDTYEQYF.

V gene TRBV23-1 combines with J gene TRBJ1-2; 9 bases fit TRBD1. TRBV23-1 is treated as an ORF (open reading frame) with a function not yet certain. The CDR3 runs 17 residues. Trimming removed 3 bases from V and 5 bases from J; junction bases left unmatched: 13. CDR3 DNA sequence: TGCGCCAGCAGTCACCTAACGAACAGGGGGCAAATTTATGGCTACACCTTC. It translates to CASSHLTNRGQIYGYTF.

This chain joins TRBV11-2 and TRBJ1-6; TRBD1 might be the D (5 bases). Trimming removed 5 bases from V and 8 bases from J, with 13 bases in between. This CDR3 is 14 amino acids long. The V gene's germline CDR1 is SGHAT and CDR2 FQNNGV. The CDR3 region is CASSEAGAHSPLHF. The CDR3 region has the DNA TGTGCCAGCAGCGAAGCTGGGGCGCATTCACCCCTCCACTTT.

This rearrangement joins TRBV9 to TRBJ2-5; 8 bases agree with TRBD2. The trim removed 3 bases at V and 5 bases at J, leaving 6 bases unmatched. Germline CDR1 is SGDLS and CDR2 is YYNGEE. CDR3 length: 14 residues. The CDR3 here is CASSARAGDETQYF. The CDR3 bases are TGTGCCAGCAGCGCTCGAGCGGGGGATGAGACCCAGTACTTC.

The chain uses TRBV23-1 and TRBJ2-7, with D possibly being TRBD1 (6 bases). TRBV23-1 is annotated as an ORF whose role is uncertain. V lost 6 bases to trimming and J lost 0 bases, with 18 bases between them. The CDR3 totals 16 residues. The CDR3 nucleotides are TGCGCCAGCAGACCTACCGACAGGTCACCCTCCTACGAGCAGTACTTC. The encoded protein is CASRPTDRSPSYEQYF.

The chain has TRBV30 and TRBJ2-6; 7 bases match TRBD2. CDR3 length: 16 residues. The V and J ends lost 7 bases and 3 bases, in that order; junction bases with no gene match: 12. The germline gives CDR1 GTSNPN, CDR2 SVGIG (reference sequence). The CDR3 nucleotides read TGTGCCTCGAAAGGGCCCGGGGGGTTTGGGGCCAACGTCCTGACTTTC. Its protein product is CASKGPGGFGANVLTF.

The chain uses TRBV2 and TRBJ1-1; 8 bases are a match to TRBD1. This CDR3 has 15 residues. The V and J ends lost 4 bases and 10 bases, in that order; junction bases with no gene match: 14. Germline V gene sequence: CDR1 SNHLY, CDR2 FYNNEI. Written as DNA, the CDR3 is TGTGCCAGCAGTGGAATGGACAGGGCAGCTTTCGGAGCTTTCTTT. Protein product: CASSGMDRAAFGAFF.

The V call is TRBV10-2, the J call TRBJ2-5; maybe TRBD2 (5 bases). The germline V and J ends were trimmed by 7 bases and 3 bases, with 6 bases remaining between them. Germline-derived CDR1 and CDR2 are WSHSY and SAAADI. The CDR3 runs 11 residues. CDR3 protein: CASTREETQYF. In DNA, the CDR3 is TGCGCCAGCACGAGGGAAGAGACCCAGTACTTC.

The chain links TRBV4-2 to TRBJ1-5; a possible D gene is TRBD1 (6 bases). The ends were cut back, 0 bases at V and 6 bases at J, with 15 bases in the middle. Germline values: CDR1 LGHNA, CDR2 YNFKEQ. The CDR3 is 16 residues long. For the CDR3, the DNA is TGTGCCAGCAGCCAAGAATCACAGGGTGTTGGTCAGCCCCAGCATTTT. Translation: CASSQESQGVGQPQHF.

This chain links TRBV27 with TRBJ1-2; D is unclear. The germline gives CDR1 MNHEY, CDR2 SMNVEV (reference sequence). The CDR3 has 13 amino acids. Trimming stripped 0 bases from V and 11 bases from J, with 13 bases between. The DNA for the CDR3 is TGTGCCAGCAGTTTATCGGGAGCCATCGGGTACACCTTC. It yields the protein CASSLSGAIGYTF.

The CDR3 nucleotides are TGTGCCACCCGAGAACTTGGCAATCAGCCCCAGCATTTT. This translates into CATRELGNQPQHF. V is TRBV27 and J is TRBJ1-5; D is uncertain. Germline-derived CDR1 and CDR2 are MNHEY and SMNVEV (reference sequence). The V gene lost 10 bases and the J gene lost 2 bases, with 12 bases spanning the gap. The CDR3 covers 13 residues.

This chain joins TRBV5-4 and TRBJ2-3; TRBD1 might be the D (7 bases). Between the trimmed V and J ends, which lost 4 bases and 4 bases, there was a span of 16 bases. The CDR3 loop spans 15 amino acids. Germline CDR1 and CDR2: SGHNT and YYREEE (reference sequence). The CDR3 sequence is CASSAGTDYPDTQYF. CDR3 DNA sequence: TGTGCCAGCAGCGCGGGGACAGACTATCCAGATACGCAGTATTTT.

The rearrangement joins TRBV7-8 to TRBJ1-1; D is undetermined. The germline V and J ends were trimmed by 2 bases and 1 base, with 17 bases remaining between them. The CDR3 contains 17 residues. Looked up from germline, CDR1 is SGHVS and CDR2 is FQNEAQ. CDR3 DNA: TGTGCCAGCAGCTTAATTCGCCGGGTGTACGCGAACACTGAAGCTTTCTTT. It translates to CASSLIRRVYANTEAFF.

The chain carries TRBV2 and TRBJ1-4; D may be TRBD1 (6 bases). The CDR3 totals 15 residues. The V and J ends lost 10 bases and 5 bases respectively, with 20 bases between them. The V gene's germline CDR1 is SNHLY and CDR2 FYNNEI. The CDR3 nucleotides are TGTGCCACCGAATCCCAACAGGGACCGAATGAAAAACTGTTTTTT. As protein: CATESQQGPNEKLFF.